The rows below give T cell receptor beta chains drawn from one sample of a study of blood T cell repertoires in COVID-19. Using immunoSEQ multiplex PCR, the repertoire was profiled, and TCRdb retains in-frame clones only, with some absent. This sample carries fewer than 250,000 clones, approximately 86% of them seen once, and the ten largest clones take roughly 5.5%. The sequenced sample consisted of peripheral blood. The receptors shown here come from a human donor in a cohort sampled during active COVID-19. Both conserved end residues are part of each CDR3. Fields, in order: J gene, D gene, V gene, CDR3 protein. A D gene is named only where the DNA matches it firmly.

J gene: TRBJ1-1
D gene: TRBD1
V gene: TRBV5-5
CDR3 protein: CASSSGTGGTEAFF

J gene: TRBJ2-1
D gene: NA
V gene: TRBV25-1
CDR3 protein: CASSLSAGTPQFF

J gene: TRBJ1-1
D gene: NA
V gene: TRBV27
CDR3 protein: CASSPTGRENTEAFF

J gene: TRBJ2-1
D gene: NA
V gene: TRBV19
CDR3 protein: CASNPSTSNEQFF

J gene: TRBJ2-2
D gene: TRBD1
V gene: TRBV7-2
CDR3 protein: CASRPTGVGTGELFF

J gene: TRBJ2-2
D gene: NA
V gene: TRBV5-1
CDR3 protein: CASSPVRRGDNTGELFF

J gene: TRBJ2-4
D gene: TRBD1
V gene: TRBV7-2
CDR3 protein: CASSTGQGRAKNIQYF

J gene: TRBJ2-6
D gene: TRBD1
V gene: TRBV28
CDR3 protein: CASSLSQGVSGANVLTF

J gene: TRBJ1-5
D gene: NA
V gene: TRBV5-1
CDR3 protein: CASSETGYHQPQHF

J gene: TRBJ1-2
D gene: TRBD1
V gene: TRBV18
CDR3 protein: CASSRDREFGYTF

J gene: TRBJ1-1
D gene: NA
V gene: TRBV19
CDR3 protein: CASTSFPEAFF

J gene: TRBJ1-1
D gene: NA
V gene: TRBV24-1
CDR3 protein: CATSDRGQNTEAFF

J gene: TRBJ1-3
D gene: TRBD1
V gene: TRBV10-2
CDR3 protein: CASRTGATGNTIYF

J gene: TRBJ2-1
D gene: TRBD1
V gene: TRBV18
CDR3 protein: CASSPPNRGFYNEQFF

J gene: TRBJ2-1
D gene: TRBD2
V gene: TRBV18
CDR3 protein: CASSSWTSGNSYNEQFF

J gene: TRBJ1-1
D gene: NA
V gene: TRBV5-1
CDR3 protein: CASSRTSIQNTEAFF

J gene: TRBJ2-1
D gene: NA
V gene: TRBV9
CDR3 protein: CASSSRGDNEQFF

J gene: TRBJ1-6
D gene: NA
V gene: TRBV28
CDR3 protein: CASMTGNSPLHF

J gene: TRBJ2-7
D gene: TRBD1
V gene: TRBV6-5
CDR3 protein: CASSSDRGHLYEQYF

J gene: TRBJ1-2
D gene: TRBD1
V gene: TRBV4-2
CDR3 protein: CASSQEDRARYGYTF

J gene: TRBJ1-5
D gene: NA
V gene: TRBV5-6
CDR3 protein: CASSLETGSSNQPQHF

J gene: TRBJ1-1
D gene: NA
V gene: TRBV5-4
CDR3 protein: CASSLKALFFGTEAFF